The clone carrying this T cell receptor beta chain showed up just a few times. Its matching antigen is unknown. These data are taken from a study of cytomegalovirus exposure and HLA in healthy donors. The overall study: Assignment to the Caucasian-associated ancestry cluster applied to approximately 80% of the approximately 370 genotyped donors. General study findings and limits: Some V segments could not be told apart, so they were left out, TRBV6-2 and TRBV6-3 among them. Prior analysis indicated that the majority of TCR beta V segments exhibited productivity approximately 87% or approximately 30% of the time. Presence/absence analyses treated sequencing depth as roughly uniform across donors.

Trimming removed 7 bases from V and 0 bases from J, with 15 bases in between. The CDR3 sequence is 15 residues long. Germline V gene data show CDR1 as SNHLY and CDR2 as FYNNEI. Primers: 60 Vbeta forward and 13 Jbeta reverse. Produced via immunoSEQ multiplex PCR; TCRdb's table is partial and in-frame only. This table holds about 160,000 clones, about 75% found once. The V call is TRBV2, the J call TRBJ1-2; D unclear. Sequenced sample: PBMCs. The source of this sequence is a female donor in good health and CMV-seronegative. The CDR3 sequence is CASTRRSNPNYGYTF. In DNA form, the CDR3 reads TGTGCCAGCACCCGTCGGAGTAATCCTAACTATGGCTACACCTTC. Drawing the rest from reference TRBV2 and TRBJ1-2, the complete variable domain is EPEVTQTPSHQVTQMGQEVILRCVPISNHLYFYWYRQILGQKVEFLVSFYNNEISEKSEIFDDQFSVERPDGSNFTLKIRSTKLEDSAMYFCASTRRSNPNYGYTFGSGTRLTVV.